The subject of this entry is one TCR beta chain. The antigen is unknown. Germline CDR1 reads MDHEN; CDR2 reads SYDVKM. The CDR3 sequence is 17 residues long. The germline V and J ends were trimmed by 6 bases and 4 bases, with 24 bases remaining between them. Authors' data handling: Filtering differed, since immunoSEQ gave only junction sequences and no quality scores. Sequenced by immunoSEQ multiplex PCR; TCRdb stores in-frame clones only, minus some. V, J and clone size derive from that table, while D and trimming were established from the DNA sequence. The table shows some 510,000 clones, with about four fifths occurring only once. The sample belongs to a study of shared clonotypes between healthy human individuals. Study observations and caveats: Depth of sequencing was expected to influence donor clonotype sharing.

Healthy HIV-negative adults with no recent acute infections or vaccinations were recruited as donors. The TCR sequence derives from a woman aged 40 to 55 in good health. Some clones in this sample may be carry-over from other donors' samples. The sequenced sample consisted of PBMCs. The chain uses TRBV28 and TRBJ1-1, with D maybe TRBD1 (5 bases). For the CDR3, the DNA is TGTGCCAGCAGGACTCCTGGCGGGGGTTTTGGGGGCACTGAAGCTTTCTTT. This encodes CASRTPGGGFGGTEAFF.